This T cell receptor beta chain was sequenced during a study of blood T cell repertoires in COVID-19. Assay used: immunoSEQ multiplex PCR; TCRdb lists only in-frame clones, some missing. The table has some 89,000 clones, 90% seen once. CDR1 is WSHSY, CDR2 SAAADI, per germline. This CDR3 comprises 14 residues. V was cut by 6 bases and J by 7 bases, with 15 bases left in between. The sample consisted of peripheral blood. This sequence originates from a man aged 55-75 years with acute or convalescent COVID-19. The V call is TRBV10-2, the J call TRBJ1-4; D call uncertain. The CDR3 sequence is CASSQARRGEKLFF. CDR3 nucleotide sequence: TGCGCCAGCAGCCAAGCCCGGCGGGGTGAAAAACTGTTTTTT.